The sequence of this TCR beta chain was determined in a study of blood T cell repertoires in COVID-19. V was pared by 4 bases and J by 0 bases, with 16 bases between. The CDR3 totals 17 residues. Looked up from germline, CDR1 is MNHEY and CDR2 is SMNVEV (reference sequence). Participant ages covered about 18 to 89 years across approximately 25 US areas. Recovered participants had two consecutive negative NP/OP PCR tests, healthcare professional clearance, or symptom resolution. This clone came up once. Per the authors' pipeline: Reference gene primer amplification in the assay estimated nucleated cell counts. Some clones are missing from TCRdb's copy, which holds only in-frame ones; the method was immunoSEQ multiplex PCR. V and J calls and clone size are copied from that table; D and trimming were computed from the DNA. The data contain about 150,000 clones, just over 85% of them singletons.

The sequence derives from a man aged 50 to 60 who had recovered from COVID-19. Material: PBMCs or T cells enriched from blood (not recorded which). The V call is TRBV27, the J call TRBJ1-5; D not resolved. The CDR3 DNA follows: TGTGCCAGCAGTTCGAACCCCACTACGTATAGCAATCAGCCCCAGCATTTT. This sequence encodes CASSSNPTTYSNQPQHF.